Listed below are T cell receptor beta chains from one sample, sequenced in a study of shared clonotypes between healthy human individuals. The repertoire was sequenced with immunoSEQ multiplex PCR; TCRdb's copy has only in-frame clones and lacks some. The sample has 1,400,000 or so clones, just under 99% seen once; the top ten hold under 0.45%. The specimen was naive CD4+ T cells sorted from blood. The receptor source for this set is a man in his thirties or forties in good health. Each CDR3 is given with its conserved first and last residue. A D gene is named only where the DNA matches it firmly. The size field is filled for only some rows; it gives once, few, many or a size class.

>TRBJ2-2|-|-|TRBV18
TGTGCCAGCAACGGCCGTGGGACGGCATGGGGCACCGGGGAGCTGTTTTTT
CASNGRGTAWGTGELFF
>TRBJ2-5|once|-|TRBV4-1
TGCGCCAGCAGCCAAGGGGTCCGGGGGGGCCGGGACAGGGCCCAAGAGACCCAGTACTTC
CASSQGVRGGRDRAQETQYF
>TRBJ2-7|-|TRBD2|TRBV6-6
TGTGCCAGCAGTTACCCAAAAAGCGGGAGGGCCAACGAGCAGTACTTC
CASSYPKSGRANEQYF
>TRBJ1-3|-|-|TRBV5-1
TGCGCCAGCAGCTTGGGACAGCCTGGAAACACCATATATTTT
CASSLGQPGNTIYF
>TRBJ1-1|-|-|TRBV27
TGTGCCAGCAGTGACCGGGTGTTGAACACTGAAGCTTTCTTT
CASSDRVLNTEAFF
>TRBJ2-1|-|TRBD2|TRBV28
TGTGCCAGCAGTTGGGGCATAGCGGGAGAGTTTTATGAGCAGTTCTTC
CASSWGIAGEFYEQFF
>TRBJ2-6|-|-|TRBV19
TGTGCCAGTAGTAGCCCGGTGGTTGGCTCTGGGGCCAACGTCCTGACTTTC
CASSSPVVGSGANVLTF
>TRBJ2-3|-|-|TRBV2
TGTGCCAGCATGGGGAGAGGCCGTTACACAGATACGCAGTATTTT
CASMGRGRYTDTQYF
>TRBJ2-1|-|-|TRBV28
TGTGCCAGCAGTGGGCACTCGCGGTCCCCGTTCTTC
CASSGHSRSPFF
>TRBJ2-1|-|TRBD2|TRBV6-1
TGTGCCAGCACGGCGGGAGGTGCCTACAATGAGCAGTTCTTC
CASTAGGAYNEQFF
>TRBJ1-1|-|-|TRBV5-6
TGTGCCAGCAGAAGGACAGCCACTGAAGCTTTCTTT
CASRRTATEAFF
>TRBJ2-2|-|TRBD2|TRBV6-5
TGTGCCAGCAGACTAGCGGGAGTCCCCGGGGAGCTGTTTTTT
CASRLAGVPGELFF
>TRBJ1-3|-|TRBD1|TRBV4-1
TGCGCCAGCAGCCACGGACGCGCAGGGGGCGCGAACACCATATATTTT
CASSHGRAGGANTIYF
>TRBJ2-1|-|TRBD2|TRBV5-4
TGTGCCAGCAGCTCCGGGACTAGCGGCAATGAGCAGTTCTTC
CASSSGTSGNEQFF
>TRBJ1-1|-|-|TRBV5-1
TGCGCCAGCAGCTTGGGACGGGAAAACACTGAAGCTTTCTTT
CASSLGRENTEAFF
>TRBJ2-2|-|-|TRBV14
TGTGCCAGCCGGCCGAGGCCTACCGGGGAGCTGTTTTTT
CASRPRPTGELFF
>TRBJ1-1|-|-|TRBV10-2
TGCGCCAGCAACCCCAAACACGGGGGACAAGCTTTCTTT
CASNPKHGGQAFF
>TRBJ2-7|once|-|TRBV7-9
TGTGCCAGCAGCTTGCCTGGGGCGGCCTACGAGCAGTACTTC
CASSLPGAAYEQYF
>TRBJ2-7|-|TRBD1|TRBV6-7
TGTGCCAGCAGTCCCCCAGGGGGCCACTCCTACGAGCAGTACTTC
CASSPPGGHSYEQYF
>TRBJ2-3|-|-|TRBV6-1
TGTGCCAGCAGTGGACGGCTCACAGATACGCAGTATTTT
CASSGRLTDTQYF
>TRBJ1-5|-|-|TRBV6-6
TGTGCCAGCAGTTCAGAACAGGCCGGTTGGAATCAGCCCCAGCATTTT
CASSSEQAGWNQPQHF
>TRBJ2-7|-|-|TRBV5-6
TGTGCCAGCAGCTTGGAGGCAGGGTTGCACGAGCAGTACTTC
CASSLEAGLHEQYF
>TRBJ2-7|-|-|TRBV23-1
TGCGCCAGCAGTCAATCTCAAGATACCTACGAGCAGTACTTC
CASSQSQDTYEQYF
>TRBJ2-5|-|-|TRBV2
TGTGCCAGCGGAGGTGCTTCCCACCCTCAAGAGACCCAGTACTTC
CASGGASHPQETQYF
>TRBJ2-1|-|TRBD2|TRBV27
TGTGCCAGCAGTCCAAGGGTAGCGGGACAAGGGCAGTTCTTC
CASSPRVAGQGQFF
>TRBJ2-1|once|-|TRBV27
TGTGCCAGCAGTTTATATTTTGGGAGGAGCGGCGATGAGCAGTTCTTC
CASSLYFGRSGDEQFF
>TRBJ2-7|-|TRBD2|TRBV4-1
TGCGCCAGCAGCCAAGCCGGACTAGCGGGAGGGAGGGGTGCCTACGAGCAGTACTTC
CASSQAGLAGGRGAYEQYF
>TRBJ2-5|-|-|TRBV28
TGTGCCAGCAGTTTAGAGGCTAGTGGAGAGACCCAGTACTTC
CASSLEASGETQYF
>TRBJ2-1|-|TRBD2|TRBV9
TGTGCCAGCAGCGTACGCGGGAGCTCCTACAATGAGCAGTTCTTC
CASSVRGSSYNEQFF